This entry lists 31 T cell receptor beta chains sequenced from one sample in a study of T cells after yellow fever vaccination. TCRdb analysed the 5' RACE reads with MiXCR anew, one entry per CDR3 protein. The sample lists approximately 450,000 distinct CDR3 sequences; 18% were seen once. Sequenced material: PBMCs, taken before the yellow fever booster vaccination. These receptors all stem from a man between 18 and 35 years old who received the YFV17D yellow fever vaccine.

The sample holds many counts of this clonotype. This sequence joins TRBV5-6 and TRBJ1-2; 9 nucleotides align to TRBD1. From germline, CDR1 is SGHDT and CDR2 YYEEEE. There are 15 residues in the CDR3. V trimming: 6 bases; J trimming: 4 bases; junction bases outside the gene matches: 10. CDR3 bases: TGTGCCAGCACCCTATACGGACAGGGGAGCTATGGCTACACCTTC. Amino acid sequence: CASTLYGQGSYGYTF.

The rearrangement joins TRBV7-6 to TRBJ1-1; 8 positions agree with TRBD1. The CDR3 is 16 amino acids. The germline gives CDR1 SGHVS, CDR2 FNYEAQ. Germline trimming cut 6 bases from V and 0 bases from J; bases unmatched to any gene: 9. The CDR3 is CASSRTGGSVNTEAFF. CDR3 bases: TGTGCCAGCAGTAGAACAGGGGGATCTGTGAACACTGAAGCTTTCTTT.

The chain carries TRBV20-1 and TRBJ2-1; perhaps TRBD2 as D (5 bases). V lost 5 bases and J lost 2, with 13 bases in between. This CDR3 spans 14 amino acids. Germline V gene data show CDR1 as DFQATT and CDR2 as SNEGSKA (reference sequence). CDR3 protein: CSALRGGAYNEQFF. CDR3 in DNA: TGCAGTGCTCTCCGGGGTGGAGCCTACAATGAGCAGTTCTTC.

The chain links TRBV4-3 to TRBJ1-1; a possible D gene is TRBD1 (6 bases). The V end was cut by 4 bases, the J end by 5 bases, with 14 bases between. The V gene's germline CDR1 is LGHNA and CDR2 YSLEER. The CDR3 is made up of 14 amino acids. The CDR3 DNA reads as TGCGCCAGCAGCCCGACTACAGGGAGAACTGAAGCTTTCTTT. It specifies CASSPTTGRTEAFF.

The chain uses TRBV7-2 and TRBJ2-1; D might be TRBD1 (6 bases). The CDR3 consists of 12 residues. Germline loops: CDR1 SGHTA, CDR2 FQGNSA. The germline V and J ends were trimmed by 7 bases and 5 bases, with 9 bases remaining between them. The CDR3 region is CASTGTNNEQFF. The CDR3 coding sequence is TGTGCCAGCACAGGGACAAACAATGAGCAGTTCTTC.

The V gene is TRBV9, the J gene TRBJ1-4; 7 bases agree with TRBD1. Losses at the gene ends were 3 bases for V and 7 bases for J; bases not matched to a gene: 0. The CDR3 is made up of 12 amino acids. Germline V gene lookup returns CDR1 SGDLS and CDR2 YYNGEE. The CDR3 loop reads CASSGDSEKLFF. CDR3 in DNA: TGTGCCAGCAGCGGGGACAGTGAAAAACTGTTTTTT.

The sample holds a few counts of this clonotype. Here the CDR3 DNA reads TGCGCCAGCAGCCGACGACAGGGGCTTGGGGAGACCCAGTACTTC. Translated: CASSRRQGLGETQYF. This chain uses TRBV4-3 with TRBJ2-5; 8 bases align to TRBD1. Germline V lookup: CDR1 LGHNA, CDR2 YSLEER. This CDR3 region has 15 residues. Trimming took 4 bases from V and 5 from J; bases not matched to a gene: 9.

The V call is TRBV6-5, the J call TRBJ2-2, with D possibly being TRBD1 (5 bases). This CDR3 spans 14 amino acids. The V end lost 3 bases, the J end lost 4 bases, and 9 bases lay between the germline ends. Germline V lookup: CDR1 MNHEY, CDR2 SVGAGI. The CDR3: CASSYQGTTGELFF. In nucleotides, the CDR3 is TGTGCCAGCAGTTATCAGGGTACCACCGGGGAGCTGTTTTTT.

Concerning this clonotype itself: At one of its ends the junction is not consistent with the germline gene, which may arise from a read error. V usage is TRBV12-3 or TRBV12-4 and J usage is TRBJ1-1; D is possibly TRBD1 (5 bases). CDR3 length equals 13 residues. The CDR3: CASGGTENTEVFF. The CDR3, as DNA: TGTGCCAGCGGGGGAACGGAGAACACTGAAGTTTTCTTT.

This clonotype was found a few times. CDR3 sequence (DNA): TGTGCCAGCACTCCCCCCGGAGCGGGTCGGGACACGCAGTATTTT. As protein: CASTPPGAGRDTQYF. The rearrangement joins TRBV11-2 to TRBJ2-3, with D perhaps TRBD2 (6 bases). This CDR3 is 15 amino acids long. Trimming took off 7 bases at V and 9 bases at J, with 23 bases between the two ends. Germline-derived CDR1 and CDR2 are SGHAT and FQNNGV.

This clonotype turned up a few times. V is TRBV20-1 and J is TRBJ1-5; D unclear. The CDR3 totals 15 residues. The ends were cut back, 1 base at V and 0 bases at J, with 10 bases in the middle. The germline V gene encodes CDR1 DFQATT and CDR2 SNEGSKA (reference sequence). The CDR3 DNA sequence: TGCAGTGCTAGAGGTATGGAGAATAGCAATCAGCCCCAGCATTTT. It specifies CSARGMENSNQPQHF.

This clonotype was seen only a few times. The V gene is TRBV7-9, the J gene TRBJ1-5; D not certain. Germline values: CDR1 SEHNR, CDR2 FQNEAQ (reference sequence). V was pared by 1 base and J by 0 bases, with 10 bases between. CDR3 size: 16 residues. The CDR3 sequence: CASSLGAPHSNQPQHF. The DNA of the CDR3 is TGTGCCAGCAGCTTAGGGGCGCCCCATAGCAATCAGCCCCAGCATTTT.

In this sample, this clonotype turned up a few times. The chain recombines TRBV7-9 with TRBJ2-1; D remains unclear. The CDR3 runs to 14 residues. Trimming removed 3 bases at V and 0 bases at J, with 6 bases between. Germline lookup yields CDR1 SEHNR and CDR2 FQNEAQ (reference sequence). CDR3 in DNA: TGTGCCAGCAGCTTGGTATTCTCCTACAATGAGCAGTTCTTC. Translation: CASSLVFSYNEQFF. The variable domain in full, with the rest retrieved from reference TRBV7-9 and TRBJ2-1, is DTGVSQNPRHKITKRGQNVTFRCDPISEHNRLYWYRQTLGQGPEFLTYFQNEAQLEKSRLLSDRFSAERPKGSFSTLEIQRTEQGDSAMYLCASSLVFSYNEQFFGPGTRLTVL.

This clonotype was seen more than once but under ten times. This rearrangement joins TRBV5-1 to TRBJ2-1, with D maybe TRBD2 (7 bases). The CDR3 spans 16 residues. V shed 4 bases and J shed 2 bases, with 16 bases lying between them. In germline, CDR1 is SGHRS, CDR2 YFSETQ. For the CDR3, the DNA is TGCGCCAGCAGCCCGGGGGGCAACCCGGCCTACAATGAGCAGTTCTTC. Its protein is CASSPGGNPAYNEQFF.

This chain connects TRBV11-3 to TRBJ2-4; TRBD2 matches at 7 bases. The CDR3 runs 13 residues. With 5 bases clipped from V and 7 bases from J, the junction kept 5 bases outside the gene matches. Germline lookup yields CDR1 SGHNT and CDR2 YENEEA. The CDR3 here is CASSDREDNIQYF. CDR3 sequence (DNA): TGTGCCAGCAGCGACCGGGAGGATAACATTCAGTACTTC.

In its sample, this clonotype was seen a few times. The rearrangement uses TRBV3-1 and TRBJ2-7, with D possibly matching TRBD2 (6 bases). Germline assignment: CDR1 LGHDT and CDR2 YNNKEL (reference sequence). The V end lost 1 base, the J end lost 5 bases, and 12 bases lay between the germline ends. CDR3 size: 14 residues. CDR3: CASSQVVGGNEQYF. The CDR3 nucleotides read TGTGCCAGCAGCCAAGTTGTAGGAGGGAACGAGCAGTACTTC.

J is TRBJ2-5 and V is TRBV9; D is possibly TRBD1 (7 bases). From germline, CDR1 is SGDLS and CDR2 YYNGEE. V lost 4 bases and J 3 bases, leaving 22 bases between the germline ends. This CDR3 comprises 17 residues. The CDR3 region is CASSSQRGLASKETQYF. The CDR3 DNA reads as TGTGCCAGCAGCTCCCAGAGGGGGCTAGCGAGTAAAGAGACCCAGTACTTC.

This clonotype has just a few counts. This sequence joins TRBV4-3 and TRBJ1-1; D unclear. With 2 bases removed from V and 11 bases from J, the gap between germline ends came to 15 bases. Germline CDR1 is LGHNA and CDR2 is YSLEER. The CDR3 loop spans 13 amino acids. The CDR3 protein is CASSQSRGTVAFF. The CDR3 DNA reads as TGCGCCAGCAGCCAAAGCCGAGGAACAGTGGCTTTCTTT.

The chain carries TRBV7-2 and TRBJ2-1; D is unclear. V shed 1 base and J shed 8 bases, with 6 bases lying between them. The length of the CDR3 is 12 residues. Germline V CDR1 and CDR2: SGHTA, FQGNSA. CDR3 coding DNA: TGTGCCAGCAGCTTAGGTTGGGATGAGCAGTTCTTC. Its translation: CASSLGWDEQFF.

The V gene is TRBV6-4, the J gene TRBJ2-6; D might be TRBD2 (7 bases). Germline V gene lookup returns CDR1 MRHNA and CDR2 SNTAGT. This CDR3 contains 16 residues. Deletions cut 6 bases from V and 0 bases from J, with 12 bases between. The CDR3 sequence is CASRGGVVSGANVLTF. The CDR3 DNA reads TGTGCCAGCAGAGGGGGGGTTGTCTCTGGGGCCAACGTCCTGACTTTC.

The CDR3 sequence is CASSQDLSGTETQYF. The CDR3 bases are TGCGCCAGCAGCCAAGATCTATCAGGGACAGAGACCCAGTACTTC. This chain links TRBV4-3 with TRBJ2-5; the D call may be TRBD1 or TRBD2 (5 bases each). This CDR3 has 15 residues. The V gene lost 0 bases and the J gene lost 4 bases, with 12 bases spanning the gap. Looked up from germline, CDR1 is LGHNA and CDR2 is YSLEER.

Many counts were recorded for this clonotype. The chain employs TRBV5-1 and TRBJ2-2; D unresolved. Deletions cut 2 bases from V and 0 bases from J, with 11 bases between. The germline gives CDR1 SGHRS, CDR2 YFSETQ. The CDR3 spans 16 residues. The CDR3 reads CASSLNVPPNTGELFF. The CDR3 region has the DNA TGCGCCAGCAGCTTAAATGTCCCTCCGAACACCGGGGAGCTGTTTTTT.

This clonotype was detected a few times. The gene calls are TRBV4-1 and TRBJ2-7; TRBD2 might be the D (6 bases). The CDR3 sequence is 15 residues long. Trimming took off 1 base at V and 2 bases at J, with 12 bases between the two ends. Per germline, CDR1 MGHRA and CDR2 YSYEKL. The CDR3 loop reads CASSQVPSAAYEQYF. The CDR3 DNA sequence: TGCGCCAGCAGCCAAGTTCCTAGCGCGGCCTACGAGCAGTACTTC.

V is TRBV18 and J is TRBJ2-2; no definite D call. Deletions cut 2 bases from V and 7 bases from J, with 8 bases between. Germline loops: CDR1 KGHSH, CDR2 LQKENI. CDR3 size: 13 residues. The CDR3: CASSPDGVGELFF. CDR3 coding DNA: TGTGCCAGCTCACCAGACGGCGTCGGGGAGCTGTTTTTT.

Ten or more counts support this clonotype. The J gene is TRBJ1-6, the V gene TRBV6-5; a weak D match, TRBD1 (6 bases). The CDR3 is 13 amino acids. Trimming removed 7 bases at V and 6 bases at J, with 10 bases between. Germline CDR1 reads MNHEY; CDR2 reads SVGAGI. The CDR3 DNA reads TGTGCCAGCAAGGACAGCGCTAATTCACCCCTCCACTTT. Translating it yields CASKDSANSPLHF.

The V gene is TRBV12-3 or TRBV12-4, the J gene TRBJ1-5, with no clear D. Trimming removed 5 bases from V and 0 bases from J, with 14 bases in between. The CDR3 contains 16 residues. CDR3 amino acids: CASSVRLDYSNQPQHF. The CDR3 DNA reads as TGTGCCAGCAGTGTCCGGTTGGACTATAGCAATCAGCCCCAGCATTTT.

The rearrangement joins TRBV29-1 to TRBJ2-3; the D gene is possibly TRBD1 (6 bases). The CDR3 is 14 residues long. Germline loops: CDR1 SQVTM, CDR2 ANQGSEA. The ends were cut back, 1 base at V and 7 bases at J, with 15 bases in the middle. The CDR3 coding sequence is TGCAGCGTTGAAGTGACAGGAGGTTCGAATACGCAGTATTTT. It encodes CSVEVTGGSNTQYF.

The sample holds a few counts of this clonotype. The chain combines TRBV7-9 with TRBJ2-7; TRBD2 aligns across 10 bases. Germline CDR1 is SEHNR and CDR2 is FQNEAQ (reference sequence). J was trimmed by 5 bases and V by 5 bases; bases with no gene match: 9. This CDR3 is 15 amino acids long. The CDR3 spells CASSRSGGAGNEQYV. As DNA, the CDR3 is TGTGCCAGCAGCAGGAGCGGGGGGGCCGGGAACGAGCAGTACGTC.

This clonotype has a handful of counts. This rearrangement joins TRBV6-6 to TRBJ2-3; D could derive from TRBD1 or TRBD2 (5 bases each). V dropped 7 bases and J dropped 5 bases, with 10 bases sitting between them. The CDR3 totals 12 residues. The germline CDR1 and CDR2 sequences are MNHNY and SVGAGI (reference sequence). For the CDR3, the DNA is TGTGCCAGCAACGGGGACCGAGATACGCAGTATTTT. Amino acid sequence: CASNGDRDTQYF.

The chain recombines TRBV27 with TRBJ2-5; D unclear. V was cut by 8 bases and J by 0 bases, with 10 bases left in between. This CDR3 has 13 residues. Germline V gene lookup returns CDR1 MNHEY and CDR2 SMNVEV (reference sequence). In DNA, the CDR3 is TGTGCCAGCTGTGCAGCTAACCAAGAGACCCAGTACTTC. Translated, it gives CASCAANQETQYF.

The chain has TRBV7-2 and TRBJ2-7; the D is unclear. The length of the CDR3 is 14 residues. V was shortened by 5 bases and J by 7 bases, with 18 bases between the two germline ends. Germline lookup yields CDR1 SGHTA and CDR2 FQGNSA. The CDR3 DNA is TGTGCCAGCAGCCACTTGGGTCCCCTAATGGAGCAGTACGTC. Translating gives CASSHLGPLMEQYV.